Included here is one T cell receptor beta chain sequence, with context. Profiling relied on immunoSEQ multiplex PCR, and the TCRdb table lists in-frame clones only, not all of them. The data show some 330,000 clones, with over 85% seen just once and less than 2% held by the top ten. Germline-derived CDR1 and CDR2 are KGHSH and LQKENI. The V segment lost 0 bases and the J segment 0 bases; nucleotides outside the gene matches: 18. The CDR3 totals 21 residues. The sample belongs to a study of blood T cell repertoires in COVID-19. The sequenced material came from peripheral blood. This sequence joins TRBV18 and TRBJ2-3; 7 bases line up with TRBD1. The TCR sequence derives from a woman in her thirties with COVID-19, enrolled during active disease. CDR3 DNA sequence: TGTGCCAGCTCACCACCGAAGTTTCAAATGGCTACAGGGGAAAGCACAGATACGCAGTATTTT. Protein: CASSPPKFQMATGESTDTQYF.